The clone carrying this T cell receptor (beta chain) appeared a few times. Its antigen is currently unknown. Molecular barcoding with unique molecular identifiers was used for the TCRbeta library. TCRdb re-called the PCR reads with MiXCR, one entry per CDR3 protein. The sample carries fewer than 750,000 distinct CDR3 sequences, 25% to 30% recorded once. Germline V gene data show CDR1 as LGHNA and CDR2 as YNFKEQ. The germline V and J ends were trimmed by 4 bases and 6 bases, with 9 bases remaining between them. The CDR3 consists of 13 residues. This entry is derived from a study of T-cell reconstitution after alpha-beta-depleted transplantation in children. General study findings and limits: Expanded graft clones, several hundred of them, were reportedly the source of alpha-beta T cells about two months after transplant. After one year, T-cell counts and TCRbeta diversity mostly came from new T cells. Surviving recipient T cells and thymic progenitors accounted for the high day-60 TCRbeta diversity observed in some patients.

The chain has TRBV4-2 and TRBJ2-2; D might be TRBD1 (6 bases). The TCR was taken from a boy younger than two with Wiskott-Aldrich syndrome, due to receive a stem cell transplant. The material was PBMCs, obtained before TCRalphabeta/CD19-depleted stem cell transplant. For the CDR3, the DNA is TGTGCCAGCAGCCCCGGACAGCCCGGGGAGCTGTTTTTT. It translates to CASSPGQPGELFF.